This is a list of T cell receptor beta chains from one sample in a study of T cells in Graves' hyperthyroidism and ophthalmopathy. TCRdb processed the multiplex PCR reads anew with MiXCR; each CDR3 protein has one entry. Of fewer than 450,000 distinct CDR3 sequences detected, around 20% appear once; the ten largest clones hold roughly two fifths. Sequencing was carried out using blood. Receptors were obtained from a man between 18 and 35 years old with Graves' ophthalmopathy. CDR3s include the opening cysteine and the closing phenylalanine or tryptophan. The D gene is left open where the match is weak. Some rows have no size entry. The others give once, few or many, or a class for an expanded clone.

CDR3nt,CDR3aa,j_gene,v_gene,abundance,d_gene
TGCGCCAGCAGCGGAGGGACAGGGAGCTCCTACAATGAGCAGTTCTTC,CASSGGTGSSYNEQFF,TRBJ2-1,TRBV5-1,few,TRBD1
TGTGCCAGCAGTACAGGGGGCCCAACCTACAATGAGCAGTTCTTC,CASSTGGPTYNEQFF,TRBJ2-1,TRBV12-3/TRBV12-4,many,TRBD1
TGTGCCAGCAGCTTCCGCGGGGGCTGGGGCAATGAGCAGTTCTTC,CASSFRGGWGNEQFF,TRBJ2-1,TRBV7-3,.,.
TGTGCCAGCAGGGAACTAGCGGGGGGGAACGAGCAGTACTTC,CASRELAGGNEQYF,TRBJ2-7,TRBV6-2/TRBV6-3,.,TRBD2
TGTGCCAGCAGCTCTCTATGGGATTACCCCTACAATGAGCAGTTCTTC,CASSSLWDYPYNEQFF,TRBJ2-1,TRBV7-6,.,.
TGCAGTGCTAGTCTAGCGGGGGGATCAGATACGCAGTATTTT,CSASLAGGSDTQYF,TRBJ2-3,TRBV20-1,many,TRBD2
TGTGCCAGCAGCTTATTTACTAGCGGGGAGATCTACACAGATACGCAGTATTTT,CASSLFTSGEIYTDTQYF,TRBJ2-3,TRBV11-2,.,TRBD2
TGTGCCACCAGCGAGGGGGGAGGGCCTCTCTCTGGAAACACCATATATTTT,CATSEGGGPLSGNTIYF,TRBJ1-3,TRBV15,.,.
TGTGCCAGCAGCCAACCGGCGGGGGGGACAGATACGCAGTATTTT,CASSQPAGGTDTQYF,TRBJ2-3,TRBV3-1,few,TRBD2
TGTGCCAGCAGCGCCCACCGGGACAGGGCAGGTGTGTCACCCCTCCACTTT,CASSAHRDRAGVSPLHF,TRBJ1-6,TRBV2,few,TRBD1
TGCAGCGTTGAAGGCGCGGTCACCGAGCTGACTTTC,CSVEGAVTELTF,TRBJ2-6,TRBV29-1,.,.
TGTGCCAGCAGCCTCACCCCCGGGACAGGTAACAATGAGCAGTTCTTC,CASSLTPGTGNNEQFF,TRBJ2-1,TRBV28,few,TRBD1
TGCAGTGCTATTGAAACGGAGGGAAACACCATATATTTT,CSAIETEGNTIYF,TRBJ1-3,TRBV20-1,few,.
TGCGCCAGCAGCTTGGCGACAGGGAAATTCAACGAGCAGTACTTC,CASSLATGKFNEQYF,TRBJ2-7,TRBV5-1,many,TRBD1
TGTGCCAGCAGCGGTAAGCGGGGTTTCTCCTACGAGCAGTACTTC,CASSGKRGFSYEQYF,TRBJ2-7,TRBV27,many,TRBD2
TGCAGTGCCCAACTAGCGGGGGGCACAGATACGCAGTATTTT,CSAQLAGGTDTQYF,TRBJ2-3,TRBV20-1,many,TRBD2
TGTGCCAGCAACTTCCGGGGGCCTAACTATGGCTACACCTTC,CASNFRGPNYGYTF,TRBJ1-2,TRBV13,many,.
TGCAGTGCTCCGCGCGCGGGGGAGCAGTACTTC,CSAPRAGEQYF,TRBJ2-7,TRBV20-1,.,.
TGCGCCAGCAGCTTGAATGGGAGAGGGGATGAAAAACTGTTTTTT,CASSLNGRGDEKLFF,TRBJ1-4,TRBV5-1,many,.
TGTGCCAGCGGGCGCGGGGGAACGCAGTATTTT,CASGRGGTQYF,TRBJ2-3,TRBV12-3/TRBV12-4,many,TRBD2
TGTGCCAGTAGTATAGTCCGAACAGGGACTGGGGCCAACGTCCTGACTTTC,CASSIVRTGTGANVLTF,TRBJ2-6,TRBV19,.,.
TGTGCCATCGGGGGGACAGGGGAGAACTATGGCTACACCTTC,CAIGGTGENYGYTF,TRBJ1-2,TRBV10-3,many,TRBD1
TGCGCCAGCAGCCACACCGGGACGACCTACGAGCAGTACTTC,CASSHTGTTYEQYF,TRBJ2-7,TRBV4-1,few,.
TGTGCCAGCAGCCAAGATCAGTTGGCGCGGAAGTCTGAAGCTTTCTTT,CASSQDQLARKSEAFF,TRBJ1-1,TRBV3-1,many,.
TGTGCCAGCAGCTTGGTCAAGGTTTTCGGGTTGTACAATGAGCAGTTCTTC,CASSLVKVFGLYNEQFF,TRBJ2-1,TRBV5-5,few,.
TGTGCCACCAGTGGCCAGGGGAAACGCGATACGCAGTATTTT,CATSGQGKRDTQYF,TRBJ2-3,TRBV24-1,.,.
TGTGCCACCAACGAGGGGGACAGGGCCAGAAATGAGCAGTTCTTC,CATNEGDRARNEQFF,TRBJ2-1,TRBV15,many,TRBD1
TGTGCCAGCAGGGAGACAGGGGAACATGGCTACACCTTC,CASRETGEHGYTF,TRBJ1-2,TRBV6-1,many,TRBD1
TGTGCCAGCAGTTTGATTTTGGGGGCGCGGGCTTTCTTT,CASSLILGARAFF,TRBJ1-1,TRBV28,many,.
TGTGCCAGCAGTCCTCCGGGAACCCTTAACTATGGCTACACCTTC,CASSPPGTLNYGYTF,TRBJ1-2,TRBV12-3/TRBV12-4,many,.
TGTGCCAGCAGCCAAGATGGGACAAACTACGAGCAGTACTTC,CASSQDGTNYEQYF,TRBJ2-7,TRBV3-1,.,.
TGCAGTGCCCAAAACCTCGCCACACCAGGTGAGCAGTTCTTC,CSAQNLATPGEQFF,TRBJ2-1,TRBV20-1,.,.
TGTGCCAGTAGTATGCCAGGGTCTAACTATGGCTACACCTTC,CASSMPGSNYGYTF,TRBJ1-2,TRBV19,few,.
TGCGCCAGCAGCTTGACAGGGGGGAAAGAAAAACTGTTTTTT,CASSLTGGKEKLFF,TRBJ1-4,TRBV5-1,few,TRBD1
TGTGCCAGCAGCCTCGCGGGGTCCCGCACCGGGGAGCTGTTTTTT,CASSLAGSRTGELFF,TRBJ2-2,TRBV12-3/TRBV12-4,many,.
TGTGCCAGCAATACGGGACAGATCTACGAGCAGTACTTC,CASNTGQIYEQYF,TRBJ2-7,TRBV6-1,.,TRBD1
TGTGCCGTCAACAGGGGTGATAATTCACCCCTCCACTTT,CAVNRGDNSPLHF,TRBJ1-6,TRBV12-3/TRBV12-4,many,TRBD1
TGTGCCACCTTATCAGGGGCGCTTTACGAGCAGTACTTC,CATLSGALYEQYF,TRBJ2-7,TRBV28,few,.
TGTGCCAGCAGCCGACCCGGGACCGCTAACTATGGCTACACCTTC,CASSRPGTANYGYTF,TRBJ1-2,TRBV7-9,many,.
TGCAGTGCTATACCCGGCGGGGGGCAAATAGAGACCCAGTACTTC,CSAIPGGGQIETQYF,TRBJ2-5,TRBV20-1,few,TRBD2
TGTGCCAGCAGTCGGGACTCTAGCGGGGGGCCTGAGCAGTTCTTC,CASSRDSSGGPEQFF,TRBJ2-1,TRBV7-9,.,TRBD2
TGTGCCGTCAAGGGGGGGAAATATGAAGCTTTCTTT,CAVKGGKYEAFF,TRBJ1-1,TRBV6-1,many,.
TGTGCCAGCAGCTCACAAGGGACAGTCACTGAAGCTTTCTTT,CASSSQGTVTEAFF,TRBJ1-1,TRBV11-2,many,TRBD1
TGTGCCAGCAGCTTTAATTCTCGGGGGGCCAATGAAGCTTTCTTT,CASSFNSRGANEAFF,TRBJ1-1,TRBV3-1,many,.
TGTGCCAGCAGCTTAGACGCTTCAGGGGCGAATTATCAGGGCTACACCTTC,CASSLDASGANYQGYTF,TRBJ1-2,TRBV11-2,many,.
TGTGCCAGCAGCTTTACTAGCGTCCATGGGGAGACCCAGTACTTC,CASSFTSVHGETQYF,TRBJ2-5,TRBV7-2,many,TRBD2
TGTGCCAGCAGCTTAGATAGGGATATATACATGAACACTGAAGCTTTCTTT,CASSLDRDIYMNTEAFF,TRBJ1-1,TRBV7-9,many,.
TGTGCCAGCAGCTTCCGGGACAGGGGTGGCTACACCTTC,CASSFRDRGGYTF,TRBJ1-2,TRBV7-9,many,TRBD1
TGTGCCAGCAGTTTAAGCGCTAGCGGGGGTCGGACAGATACGCAGTATTTT,CASSLSASGGRTDTQYF,TRBJ2-3,TRBV28,many,TRBD2
TGTGCCAGCAGCCAAGAGGCAGGATCCACTGAAGCTTTCTTT,CASSQEAGSTEAFF,TRBJ1-1,TRBV3-1,many,.
TGTGCCAGCAGCTTACGTTGGGGACTCCCTGTCGAGCAGTACTTC,CASSLRWGLPVEQYF,TRBJ2-7,TRBV7-2,many,.
TGTGCCAGCAGCTTCGGTCAGCAAAGACTATCCTATGGCTACACCTTC,CASSFGQQRLSYGYTF,TRBJ1-2,TRBV11-2,.,.
TGTGCCATCAGTCCTAGCGGGGGGCAAGAGACCCAGTACTTC,CAISPSGGQETQYF,TRBJ2-5,TRBV10-3,.,TRBD2
TGTGCCAGCAACGTATGGGGATTTTACCAAGAGACCCAGTACTTC,CASNVWGFYQETQYF,TRBJ2-5,TRBV2,many,.
TGCGCCAGCAGCCAAGAGGGGACACAACGGGAGACCCAGTACTTC,CASSQEGTQRETQYF,TRBJ2-5,TRBV4-1,.,.
TGTGCCAGCAGCTTACTGGGGCAGGGAGGGCCAGATACGCAGTATTTT,CASSLLGQGGPDTQYF,TRBJ2-3,TRBV7-3,many,TRBD2
TGTGCCAGCAGCGGACAGGGGGCGAGGGAGACCCAGTACTTC,CASSGQGARETQYF,TRBJ2-5,TRBV7-2,.,TRBD1
TGTGCCAGCAGCTACCGGGGGGGCCCAGTGGAGACCCAGTACTTC,CASSYRGGPVETQYF,TRBJ2-5,TRBV7-3,many,TRBD2